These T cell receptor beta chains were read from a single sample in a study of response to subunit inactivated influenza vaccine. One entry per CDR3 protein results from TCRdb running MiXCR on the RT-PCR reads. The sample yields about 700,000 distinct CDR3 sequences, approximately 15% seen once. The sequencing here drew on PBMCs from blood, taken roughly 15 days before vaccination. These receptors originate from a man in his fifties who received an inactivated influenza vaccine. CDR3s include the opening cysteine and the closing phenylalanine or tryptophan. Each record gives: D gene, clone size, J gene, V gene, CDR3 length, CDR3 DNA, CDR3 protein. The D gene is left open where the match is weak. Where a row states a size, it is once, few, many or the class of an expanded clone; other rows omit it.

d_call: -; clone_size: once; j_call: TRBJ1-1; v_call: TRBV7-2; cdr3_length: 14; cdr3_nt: TGTGCCAGCAGCTCCGGACAGTGGGTCACTGAAGCTTTCTTT; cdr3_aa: CASSSGQWVTEAFF
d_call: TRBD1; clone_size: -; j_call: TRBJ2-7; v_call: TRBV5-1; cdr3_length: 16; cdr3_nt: TGCGCCAGCAGCTTGGGAACAGGGGTTGGGACCTACGAGCAGTACTTC; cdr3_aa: CASSLGTGVGTYEQYF
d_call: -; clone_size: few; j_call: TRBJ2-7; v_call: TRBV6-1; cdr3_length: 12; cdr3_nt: TGTGCCAGCAGGGACTTTTTATACGAGCAGTACTTC; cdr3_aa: CASRDFLYEQYF
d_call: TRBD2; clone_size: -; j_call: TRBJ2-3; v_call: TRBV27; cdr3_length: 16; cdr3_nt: TGTGCCAGCAGCGCCGGGCTAGCGGGTCAGACAGATACGCAGTATTTT; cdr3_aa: CASSAGLAGQTDTQYF
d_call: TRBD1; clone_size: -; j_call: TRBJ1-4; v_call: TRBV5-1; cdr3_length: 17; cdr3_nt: TGCGCCAGCAGCTTGGAGTTTAGGGGGCCAACTAATGAAAAACTGTTTTTT; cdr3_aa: CASSLEFRGPTNEKLFF
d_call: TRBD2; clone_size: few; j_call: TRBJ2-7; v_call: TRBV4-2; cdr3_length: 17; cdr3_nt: TGTGCCAGCAGCCAAGAAGGGACTAGCGGGAGCTCCTACGAGCAGTACTTC; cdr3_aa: CASSQEGTSGSSYEQYF
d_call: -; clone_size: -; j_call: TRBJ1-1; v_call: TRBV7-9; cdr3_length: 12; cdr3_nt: TGTGCCAGCAGCTCCGGACCGCGTGAAGCTTTCTTT; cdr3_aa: CASSSGPREAFF
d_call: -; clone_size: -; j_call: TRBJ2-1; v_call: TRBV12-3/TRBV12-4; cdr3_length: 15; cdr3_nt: TGTGCCAGCAGCCAGGGGAAGGGGGTGTACAATGAGCAGTTCTTC; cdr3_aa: CASSQGKGVYNEQFF
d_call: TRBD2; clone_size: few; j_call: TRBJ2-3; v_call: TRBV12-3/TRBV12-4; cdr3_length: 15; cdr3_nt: TGTGCCAGCAGCTTACTACCCGGGGGGATAGATACGCAGTATTTT; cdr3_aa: CASSLLPGGIDTQYF
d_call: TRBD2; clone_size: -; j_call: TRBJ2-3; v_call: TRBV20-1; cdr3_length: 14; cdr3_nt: TGCAGTATGGAAGCGGGGGGGCAAACAGATACGCAGTATTTT; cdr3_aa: CSMEAGGQTDTQYF
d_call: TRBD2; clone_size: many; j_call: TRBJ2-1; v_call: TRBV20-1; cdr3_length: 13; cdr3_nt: TGCAGCCCTTTCCCTAGCGGGAGCAGGGAGCAGTTCTTC; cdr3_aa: CSPFPSGSREQFF
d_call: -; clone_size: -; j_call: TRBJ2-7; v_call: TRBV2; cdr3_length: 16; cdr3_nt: TGTGCCAGCAGTGAATATATCCCCGGGGGACCCTACGAGCAGTACTTC; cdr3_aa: CASSEYIPGGPYEQYF
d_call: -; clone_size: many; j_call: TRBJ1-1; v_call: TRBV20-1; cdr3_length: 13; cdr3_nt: TGCAGTGCTAAGGGGGGCTGGTTAACTGAAGCTTTCTTT; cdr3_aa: CSAKGGWLTEAFF
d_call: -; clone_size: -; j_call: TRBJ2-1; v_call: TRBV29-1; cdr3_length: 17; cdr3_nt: TGCAGCGTCCAGGGAGGACCGGGACAGATAATTTACAATGAGCAGTTCTTC; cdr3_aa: CSVQGGPGQIIYNEQFF
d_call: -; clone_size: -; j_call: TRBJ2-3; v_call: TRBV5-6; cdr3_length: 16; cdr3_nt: TGTGCCAGCAGCCGGCGGGTCGATCCCCAACCAGATACGCAGTATTTT; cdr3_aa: CASSRRVDPQPDTQYF
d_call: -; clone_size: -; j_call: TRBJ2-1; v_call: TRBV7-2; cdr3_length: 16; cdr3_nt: TGTGCCAGCAGCTTAAGGGCCGTGACAGCCGGTCGGAGGCAGTTCTTC; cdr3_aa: CASSLRAVTAGRRQFF
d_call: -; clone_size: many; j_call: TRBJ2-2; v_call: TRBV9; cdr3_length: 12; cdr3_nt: TGTGCCAGCAGCTTATATCCCGGGGAGCTGTTTTTT; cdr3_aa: CASSLYPGELFF
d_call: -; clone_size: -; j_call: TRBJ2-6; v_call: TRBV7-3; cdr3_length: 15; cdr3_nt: TGTGCCAGCAGTAACGATTTCTCTGGGGCCAACGTCCTGACTTTC; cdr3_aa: CASSNDFSGANVLTF
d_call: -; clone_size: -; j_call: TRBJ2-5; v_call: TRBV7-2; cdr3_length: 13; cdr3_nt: TGTGCCAGCAGCCCGTCGACGGGACCCTCCCTATTTTTC; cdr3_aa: CASSPSTGPSLFF
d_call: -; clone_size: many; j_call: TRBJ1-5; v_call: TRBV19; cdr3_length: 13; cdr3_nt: TGTGCCAGTAGCCAAGCAGGAGGCCAGCCCCAGCATTTT; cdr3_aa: CASSQAGGQPQHF
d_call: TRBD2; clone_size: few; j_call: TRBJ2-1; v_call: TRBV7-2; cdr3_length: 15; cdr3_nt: TGTGCCAGCAGCCGCCAGATAGTAGCGGGGGATGAGCAGTTCTTC; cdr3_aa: CASSRQIVAGDEQFF
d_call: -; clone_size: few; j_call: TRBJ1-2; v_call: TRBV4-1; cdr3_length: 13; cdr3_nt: TGCGCCAGCAGCCAAGTTACTAACTATGGCTACACCTTC; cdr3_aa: CASSQVTNYGYTF
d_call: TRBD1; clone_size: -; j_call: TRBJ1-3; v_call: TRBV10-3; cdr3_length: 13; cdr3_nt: TGTGCCATCAGCCGGGACAGGGGCAACACCATATATTTT; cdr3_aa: CAISRDRGNTIYF
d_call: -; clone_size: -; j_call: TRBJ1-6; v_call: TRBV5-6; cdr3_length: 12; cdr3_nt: TGTGCCAGCAGCTTCGGCAGGTCACCCCTCCACTTT; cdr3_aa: CASSFGRSPLHF
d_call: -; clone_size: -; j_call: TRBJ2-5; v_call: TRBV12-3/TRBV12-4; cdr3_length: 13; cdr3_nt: TGTGCCAGCAGCGACTGGGCCGATGCTACCCAGTACTTC; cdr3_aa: CASSDWADATQYF
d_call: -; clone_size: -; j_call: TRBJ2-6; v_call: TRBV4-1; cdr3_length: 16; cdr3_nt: TGCGCCAGCAGCCAAGGGGTTGTTACCTGGGCCAACGTCCTGACTTTC; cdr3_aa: CASSQGVVTWANVLTF
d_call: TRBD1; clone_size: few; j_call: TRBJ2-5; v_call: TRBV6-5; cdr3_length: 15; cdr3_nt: TGTGCCAGCAGTTACGGGTCAGGGGGCCGGGAGACCCAGTACTTC; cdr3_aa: CASSYGSGGRETQYF
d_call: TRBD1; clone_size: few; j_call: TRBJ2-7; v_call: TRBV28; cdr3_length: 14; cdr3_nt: TGTGCCAGCAGTATACAGGGGATCAGCTACGAGCAGTACTTC; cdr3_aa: CASSIQGISYEQYF
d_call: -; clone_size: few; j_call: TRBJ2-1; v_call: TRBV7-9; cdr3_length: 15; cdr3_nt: TGTGCCAGCAGGCCTAGGGGAGGTTCGGGCAATGAGCAGTTCTTC; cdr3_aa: CASRPRGGSGNEQFF
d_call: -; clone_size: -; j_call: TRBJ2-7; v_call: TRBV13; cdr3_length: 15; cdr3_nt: TGTGCCAGCAGCTTATCGTCTATCTCTCCCCCCGAGCAGTACTTC; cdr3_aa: CASSLSSISPPEQYF
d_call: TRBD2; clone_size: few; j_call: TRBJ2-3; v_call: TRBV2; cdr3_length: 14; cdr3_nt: TGTGCCAGCAATAGCGGGAGAGCACGAGATACGCAGTATTTT; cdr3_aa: CASNSGRARDTQYF
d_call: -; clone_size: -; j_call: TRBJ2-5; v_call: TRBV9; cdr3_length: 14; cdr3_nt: TGTGCCAGCAGCCCATGGGCCTACCAAGAGACCCAGTACTTC; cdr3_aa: CASSPWAYQETQYF
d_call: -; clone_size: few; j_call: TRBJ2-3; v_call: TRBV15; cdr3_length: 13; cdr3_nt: TGTGCCACCAGAAAACGTCCCGAGGGTACGCAGTATTTT; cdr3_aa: CATRKRPEGTQYF
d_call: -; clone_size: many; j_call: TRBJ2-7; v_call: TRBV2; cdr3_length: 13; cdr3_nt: TGTGCCAGCAGTGTAGAGCGGAAAGGGGTTCAGTACTTC; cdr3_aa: CASSVERKGVQYF
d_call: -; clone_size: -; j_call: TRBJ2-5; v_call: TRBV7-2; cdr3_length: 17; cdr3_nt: TGTGCCAGCAGCTTCCCCTCCGGGACATCTCTCCAAGAGACCCAGTACTTC; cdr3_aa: CASSFPSGTSLQETQYF
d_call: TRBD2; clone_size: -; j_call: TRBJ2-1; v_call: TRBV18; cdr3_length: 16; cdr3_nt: TGTGCCAGCTCACCAAGACTAGCGGGGGTTTTAGATGAGCAGTTCTTC; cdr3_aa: CASSPRLAGVLDEQFF
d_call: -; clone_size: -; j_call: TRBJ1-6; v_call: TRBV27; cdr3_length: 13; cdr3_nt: TGTGCCAGCAGTTTTAACAGCGATTCACCCCTCCACTTT; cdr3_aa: CASSFNSDSPLHF
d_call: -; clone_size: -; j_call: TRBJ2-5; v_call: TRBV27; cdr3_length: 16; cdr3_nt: TGTGCCAGCAGTTTGTCCGCAGGAACCGCGTGGGAGACCCAGTACTTC; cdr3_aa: CASSLSAGTAWETQYF
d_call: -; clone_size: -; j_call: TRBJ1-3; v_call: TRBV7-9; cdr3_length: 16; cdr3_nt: TGTGCCAGCAGACCCAGGGTGAGGGCGGCTGGAAACACCATATATTTT; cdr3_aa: CASRPRVRAAGNTIYF
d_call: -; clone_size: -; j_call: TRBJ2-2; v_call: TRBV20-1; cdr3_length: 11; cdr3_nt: TGCAGTGCTAGTGAAGGCGGGGAGCTGTTTTTT; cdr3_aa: CSASEGGELFF
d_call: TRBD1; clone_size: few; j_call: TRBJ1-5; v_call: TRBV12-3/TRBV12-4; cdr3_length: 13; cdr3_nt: TGTGCCAGCAGACAGGGGAAAAATCAGCCCCAGCATTTT; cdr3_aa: CASRQGKNQPQHF
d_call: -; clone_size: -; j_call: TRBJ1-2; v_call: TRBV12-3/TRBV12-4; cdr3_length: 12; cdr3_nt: TGTGCCAGCAGTTCTGGACCCTATGGCTACACCTTC; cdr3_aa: CASSSGPYGYTF
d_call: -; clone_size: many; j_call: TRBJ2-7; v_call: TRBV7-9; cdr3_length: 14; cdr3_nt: TGTGCCAGCAGCTTAGAACAGGGCCCCTACGAGCAGTACTTC; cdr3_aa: CASSLEQGPYEQYF
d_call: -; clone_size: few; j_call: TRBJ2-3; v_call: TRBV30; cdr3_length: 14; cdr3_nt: TGTGCCTGGAGCGTACTGGGAGGAGCAGATACGCAGTATTTT; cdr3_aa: CAWSVLGGADTQYF
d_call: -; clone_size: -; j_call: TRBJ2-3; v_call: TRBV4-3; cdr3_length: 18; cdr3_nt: TGCGCCAGCAGCCAAGATAACTGGATAGGGACTAGCACAGATACGCAGTATTTT; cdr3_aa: CASSQDNWIGTSTDTQYF
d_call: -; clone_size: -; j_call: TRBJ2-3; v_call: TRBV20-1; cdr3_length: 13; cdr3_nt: TGCAGTGCTAAACGCCAAGGGTTGGATACGCAGTATTTT; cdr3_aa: CSAKRQGLDTQYF
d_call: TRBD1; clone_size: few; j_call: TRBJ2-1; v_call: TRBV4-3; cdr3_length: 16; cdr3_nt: TGCGCCAGCAGCCAAGAGATTGGGACAGGGGTGGGAGAGCAGTTCTTC; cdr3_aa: CASSQEIGTGVGEQFF
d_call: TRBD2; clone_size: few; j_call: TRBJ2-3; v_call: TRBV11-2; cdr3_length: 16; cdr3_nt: TGTGCCAGCAGCTTTGGCGTGACTAGCGGCACAGATACGCAGTATTTT; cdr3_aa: CASSFGVTSGTDTQYF
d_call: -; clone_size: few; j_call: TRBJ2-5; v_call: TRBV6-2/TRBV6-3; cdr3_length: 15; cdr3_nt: TGTGCCAGCAGTTACATCTCCGCGGGGCAGGAGACCCAGTACTTC; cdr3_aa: CASSYISAGQETQYF
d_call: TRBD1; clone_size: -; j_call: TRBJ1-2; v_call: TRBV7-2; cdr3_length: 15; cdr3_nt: TGTGCCAGCAGCCAAGGACAGGGCCCCAGCTATGGCTACACCTTC; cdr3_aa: CASSQGQGPSYGYTF
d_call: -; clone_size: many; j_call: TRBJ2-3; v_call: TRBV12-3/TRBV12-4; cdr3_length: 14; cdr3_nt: TGTGCCAGCAGTTTAGTGGGGCGCACAGATACGCAGTATTTT; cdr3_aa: CASSLVGRTDTQYF